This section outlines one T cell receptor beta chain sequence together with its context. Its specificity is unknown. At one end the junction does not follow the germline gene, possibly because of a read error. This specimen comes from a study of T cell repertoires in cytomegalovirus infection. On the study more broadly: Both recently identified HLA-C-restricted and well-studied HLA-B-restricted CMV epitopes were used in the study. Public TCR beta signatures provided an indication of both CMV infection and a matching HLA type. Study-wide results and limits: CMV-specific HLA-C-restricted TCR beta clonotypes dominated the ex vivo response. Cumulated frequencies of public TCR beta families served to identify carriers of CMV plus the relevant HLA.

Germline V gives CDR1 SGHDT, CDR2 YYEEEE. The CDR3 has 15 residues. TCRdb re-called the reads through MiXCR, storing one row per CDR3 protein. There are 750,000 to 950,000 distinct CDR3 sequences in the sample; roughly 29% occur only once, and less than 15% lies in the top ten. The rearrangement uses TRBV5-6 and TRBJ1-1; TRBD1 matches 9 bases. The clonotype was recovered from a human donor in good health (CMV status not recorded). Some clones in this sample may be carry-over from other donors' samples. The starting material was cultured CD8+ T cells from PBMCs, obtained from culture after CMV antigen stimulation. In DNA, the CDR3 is TGTCCCAGCAGCGTCCAGCGGACAGGGGCCTATGAAGCTTTCTTT. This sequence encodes CPSSVQRTGAYEAFF.